The next 10 T cell receptor beta chains were all read from a single sample in a study of OX40 agonist ivuxolimab in advanced cancers. The library was prepared using the immunoSEQ multiplex PCR assay. Here the immuneACCESS table is served through TCRdb, limited to in-frame sequences with V and J called. Missing clones are a known gap in these copies; in checked studies unresolved V genes cover under half, and the rest lacks a known reason. The sample has about 37,000 clones on record, about 90% of them singletons. Clones ranked in the top ten supply around 20% of the sample. Sequencing was performed on CD4+ or CD8+ T cells sorted from blood, taken in a trial of the OX40 agonist ivuxolimab. Source of these receptors: an adult with an advanced solid tumor such as melanoma, head and neck, liver or kidney cancer.

V usage is TRBV5-4 and J usage is TRBJ2-1; 11 bases map to TRBD1. V lost 4 bases, J lost 1 base, and 1 base stayed unmatched. CDR3 length equals 15 residues. Germline V gene data show CDR1 as SGHNT and CDR2 as YYREEE (reference sequence). In DNA, the CDR3 is TGTGCCAGCAGCCGGGACAGGGGGTCCTACAATGAGCAGTTCTTC. As protein: CASSRDRGSYNEQFF. The whole variable domain, remainder taken from reference TRBV5-4 and TRBJ2-1, is ETGVTQSPTHLIKTRGQQVTLRCSSQSGHNTVSWYQQALGQGPQFIFQYYREEENGRGNFPPRFSGLQFPNYSSELNVNALELDDSALYLCASSRDRGSYNEQFFGPGTRLTVL.

The V and J genes are TRBV2 and TRBJ2-1; 9 nucleotides line up with TRBD2. From germline, CDR1 is SNHLY and CDR2 FYNNEI. With V trimmed by 4 bases and J by 4 bases, 2 bases remained unmatched. The CDR3 contains 14 residues. In DNA, the CDR3 is TGTGCCAGCAGTGCTAGCGGGGAGTACAATGAGCAGTTCTTC. Encoded protein: CASSASGEYNEQFF.

V gene TRBV6-1 combines with J gene TRBJ2-3; D uncertain. Germline V gives CDR1 MNHNS, CDR2 SASEGT. Trimming took off 7 bases at V and 3 bases at J, with 17 bases between the two ends. The CDR3 loop spans 15 amino acids. CDR3 protein: CASTSELSSTDTQYF. CDR3 nucleotide sequence: TGTGCCAGCACATCCGAACTATCATCTACAGATACGCAGTATTTT.

This clone is classed as medium-sized. Other DNA sequences in the sample encode the same CDR3. The chain employs TRBV9 and TRBJ1-5; no firm D call. From germline, CDR1 is SGDLS and CDR2 YYNGEE. V lost 0 bases and J lost 3, with 7 bases in between. The CDR3 extends over 14 amino acids. The CDR3 DNA is TGTGCCAGCAGCGTAGGAGGCCCCAATCAGCCCCAGCATTTT. Translating gives CASSVGGPNQPQHF.

This clone was seen more than once but under ten times. This chain links TRBV4-1 with TRBJ2-1; no clear D. The CDR3 loop spans 13 amino acids. Germline V gene sequence: CDR1 MGHRA, CDR2 YSYEKL. The germline V and J ends were trimmed by 0 bases and 9 bases, with 9 bases remaining between them. CDR3 region: CASSQESPPEQFF. CDR3 sequence (DNA): TGCGCCAGCAGCCAAGAAAGTCCCCCTGAGCAGTTCTTC.

The rearrangement uses TRBV6-1 and TRBJ1-2; TRBD1 is a possible D gene (5 bases). This CDR3 contains 17 residues. Germline CDR1 and CDR2: MNHNS and SASEGT. V gave up 1 base and J gave up 4 bases, with 19 bases separating them. CDR3 nucleotides: TGTGCCAGCAGTGAAGGGGCCGACTTGGACATCCCCTATGGCTACACCTTC. As protein: CASSEGADLDIPYGYTF.

The chain joins TRBV27 to TRBJ1-5; unclear D gene. The germline CDR1 and CDR2 sequences are MNHEY and SMNVEV (reference sequence). The CDR3 loop spans 13 amino acids. Trimming cost V 6 bases and J 3 bases, with 9 bases left between them. The CDR3, as DNA: TGTGCCAGCAGGGTAGAGCTCAATCAGCCCCAGCATTTT. It codes for CASRVELNQPQHF.

This clone was seen only once. This chain joins TRBV5-1 and TRBJ1-3; D is unclear. The length of the CDR3 is 19 residues. Deletions cut 6 bases from V and 1 base from J, with 26 bases between. The germline V gene encodes CDR1 SGHRS and CDR2 YFSETQ. CDR3 loop: CASTSLGSKLKISGNTIYF. CDR3 coding DNA: TGCGCCAGCACTTCATTGGGCAGTAAACTTAAAATTTCTGGAAACACCATATATTTT.

The chain uses TRBV4-1 and TRBJ1-1; D not certain. CDR3 length: 15 amino acids. Between the trimmed V and J ends, which lost 0 bases and 0 bases, there was a span of 8 bases. From germline, CDR1 is MGHRA and CDR2 YSYEKL. The CDR3 sequence: CASSQEVYLNTEAFF. The CDR3 nucleotides are TGCGCCAGCAGCCAAGAGGTTTACCTGAACACTGAAGCTTTCTTT.

The rearrangement links TRBV19 to TRBJ1-5, with D possibly matching TRBD1 (6 bases). There are 15 residues in the CDR3. Germline V gives CDR1 LNHDA, CDR2 SQIVND (reference sequence). The V and J ends lost 1 base and 5 bases respectively, with 12 bases between them. The CDR3 protein is CASSIVNRDDQPQHF. The CDR3 DNA is TGTGCCAGTAGTATAGTAAACAGGGACGATCAGCCCCAGCATTTT.